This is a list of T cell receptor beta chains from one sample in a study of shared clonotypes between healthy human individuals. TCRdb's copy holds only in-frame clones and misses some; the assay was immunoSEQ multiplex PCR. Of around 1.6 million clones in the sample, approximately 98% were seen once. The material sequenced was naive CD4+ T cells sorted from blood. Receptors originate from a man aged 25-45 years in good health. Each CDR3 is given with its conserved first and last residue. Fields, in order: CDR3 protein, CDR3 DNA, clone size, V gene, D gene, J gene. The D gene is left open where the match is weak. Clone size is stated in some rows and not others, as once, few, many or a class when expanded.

cdr3_aa: CASSPRDSGTEAFF
cdr3_nt: TGTGCCAGCAGCCCCAGGGATTCGGGCACTGAAGCTTTCTTT
clone_size: NA
v_call: TRBV14
d_call: NA
j_call: TRBJ1-1

cdr3_aa: CASSEWTRETQYF
cdr3_nt: TGTGCCAGCAGTGAATGGACTAGGGAGACCCAGTACTTC
clone_size: NA
v_call: TRBV25-1
d_call: TRBD2
j_call: TRBJ2-5

cdr3_aa: CASSRSLATNEKLFF
cdr3_nt: TGCGCCAGCAGCCGGTCACTTGCAACTAATGAAAAACTGTTTTTT
clone_size: NA
v_call: TRBV4-1
d_call: NA
j_call: TRBJ1-4

cdr3_aa: CASSIVGGPDTQYF
cdr3_nt: TGTGCCAGCAGTATCGTGGGAGGGCCAGATACGCAGTATTTT
clone_size: once
v_call: TRBV6-6
d_call: TRBD2
j_call: TRBJ2-3

cdr3_aa: CASSFRGGSGLGNTIYF
cdr3_nt: TGTGCCAGCAGCTTTAGGGGTGGTAGTGGCCTCGGAAACACCATATATTTT
clone_size: NA
v_call: TRBV7-2
d_call: NA
j_call: TRBJ1-3

cdr3_aa: CASSVGETQYF
cdr3_nt: TGTGCCAGCAGTGTAGGGGAGACCCAGTACTTC
clone_size: few
v_call: TRBV25-1
d_call: NA
j_call: TRBJ2-5

cdr3_aa: CATKGQVLYNQPQHF
cdr3_nt: TGTGCCACTAAGGGACAGGTTCTCTACAATCAGCCCCAGCATTTT
clone_size: NA
v_call: TRBV6-6
d_call: TRBD1
j_call: TRBJ1-5

cdr3_aa: CASSQELGGELFF
cdr3_nt: TGTGCCAGCAGCCAAGAATTGGGCGGGGAGCTGTTTTTT
clone_size: NA
v_call: TRBV14
d_call: NA
j_call: TRBJ2-2

cdr3_aa: CASSSLRDSRSYEQYF
cdr3_nt: TGTGCCAGCAGCTCTCTTAGGGACAGTAGGTCCTACGAGCAGTACTTC
clone_size: NA
v_call: TRBV27
d_call: TRBD1
j_call: TRBJ2-7

cdr3_aa: CASERRGTGVEKLFF
cdr3_nt: TGTGCCAGTGAAAGGCGCGGGACAGGGGTTGAAAAACTGTTTTTT
clone_size: NA
v_call: TRBV19
d_call: TRBD1
j_call: TRBJ1-4

cdr3_aa: CASSSWSSSYNEQFF
cdr3_nt: TGTGCCAGCAGCTCATGGTCCAGCTCCTACAATGAGCAGTTCTTC
clone_size: NA
v_call: TRBV5-4
d_call: NA
j_call: TRBJ2-1

cdr3_aa: CASSPGTSSQQYF
cdr3_nt: TGTGCCAGCTCGCCCGGGACTAGCAGTCAGCAGTACTTC
clone_size: NA
v_call: TRBV18
d_call: TRBD2
j_call: TRBJ2-7

cdr3_aa: CASSQDDRLNQPQHF
cdr3_nt: TGCGCCAGCAGCCAAGATGACAGGCTTAATCAGCCCCAGCATTTT
clone_size: NA
v_call: TRBV4-1
d_call: NA
j_call: TRBJ1-5

cdr3_aa: CASRWTGPGPHSKNEQFF
cdr3_nt: TGTGCCAGCCGATGGACAGGGCCGGGACCCCATTCCAAGAATGAGCAGTTCTTC
clone_size: NA
v_call: TRBV19
d_call: TRBD1
j_call: TRBJ2-1

cdr3_aa: CASRQDRPGQPQHF
cdr3_nt: TGCGCCAGCAGACAAGACAGACCTGGGCAGCCCCAGCATTTT
clone_size: NA
v_call: TRBV10-2
d_call: NA
j_call: TRBJ1-5

cdr3_aa: CASSSRTSGTGELFF
cdr3_nt: TGTGCCAGCAGCTCCAGGACTAGCGGCACCGGGGAGCTGTTTTTT
clone_size: NA
v_call: TRBV7-2
d_call: TRBD2
j_call: TRBJ2-2

cdr3_aa: CASSLVGGPTF
cdr3_nt: TGTGCCAGCAGCTTAGTAGGGGGTCCTACCTTC
clone_size: NA
v_call: TRBV11-2
d_call: NA
j_call: TRBJ2-7

cdr3_aa: CAWSVGRGGNQPQHF
cdr3_nt: TGTGCCTGGAGTGTAGGCAGGGGTGGCAATCAGCCCCAGCATTTT
clone_size: NA
v_call: TRBV30
d_call: NA
j_call: TRBJ1-5

cdr3_aa: CASSLSGRAADTQYF
cdr3_nt: TGTGCCAGCAGTTTGAGCGGGAGGGCTGCAGATACGCAGTATTTT
clone_size: NA
v_call: TRBV6-4
d_call: TRBD2
j_call: TRBJ2-3

cdr3_aa: CASSSDLNTEAFF
cdr3_nt: TGCGCCAGCAGCTCTGATTTGAACACTGAAGCTTTCTTT
clone_size: NA
v_call: TRBV5-1
d_call: NA
j_call: TRBJ1-1

cdr3_aa: CASSEGQSYGYTF
cdr3_nt: TGTGCCAGCAGCGAGGGACAGTCCTATGGCTACACCTTC
clone_size: NA
v_call: TRBV7-9
d_call: TRBD1
j_call: TRBJ1-2

cdr3_aa: CASSGLGANEQFF
cdr3_nt: TGTGCCAGCAGTGGGCTGGGGGCCAATGAGCAGTTCTTC
clone_size: once
v_call: TRBV25-1
d_call: NA
j_call: TRBJ2-1

cdr3_aa: CASSFLPGKHNEQFF
cdr3_nt: TGTGCCAGCAGTTTTTTACCGGGGAAACACAATGAGCAGTTCTTC
clone_size: NA
v_call: TRBV27
d_call: NA
j_call: TRBJ2-1

cdr3_aa: CASSDPTGGETQYF
cdr3_nt: TGTGCCAGCAGCGATCCGACAGGGGGAGAGACCCAGTACTTC
clone_size: NA
v_call: TRBV7-8
d_call: TRBD1
j_call: TRBJ2-5